This entry concerns a single T cell receptor (beta chain). What this receptor recognizes is not known. There are no base qualities to consult, and no much larger clone falls within one base. Libraries were prepared through the immunoSEQ multiplex PCR assay. For the multiplex PCR, a mixture combining 60 forward primers for TCR Vbeta segments and 13 reverse primers for TCR Jbeta segments was used. A multiplex PCR assay on genomic DNA amplified the CDR3 region of rearranged TCR beta genes. The Illumina HiSeq System was used to sequence the amplified TCR beta libraries as 87-base-pair reads. In the paper's pipeline: A later analysis tallied 75 million to 95 million unique TCR beta chains across the approximately 670 repertoires, and approximately 12 million of those chains were shared by two or more donors. Raw reads were error-corrected and collapsed into unique sequences with a nearest-neighbor algorithm that merged closely related sequences to remove PCR and sequencing errors. V, D and J gene segments were assigned by aligning CDR3 sequences to IMGT reference sequences. For a sequence to be retained, a match of at least six nucleotides was required to both a V gene segment and a J gene segment. A rearrangement was called productive if the CDR3 had no stop codons and remained in frame with V and J, and every other rearrangement was called non-productive. CDR3 was defined by IMGT convention, running from the second conserved V-encoded cysteine to the conserved J-encoded phenylalanine. The earlier analysis of some 580 of the donors excluded any sequence lacking an unambiguous match to a single V gene segment. In an earlier analysis of several hundred of the donors, V segments were called functional above 56.7% productive rearrangements and were called segregating when the between-donor standard deviation exceeded 5%. A statistical classification framework was built to diagnose cytomegalovirus status from the catalog of TCR beta chain sequences. In a later analysis, TCR nucleotide sequences were compared against IMGT/GENE-DB human TR gene sequences so that V and J genes could be assigned. In a later analysis, CDR3 sequences and most-parsimonious VDJ recombination scenarios were assigned using the TCRdist pipeline. In a later analysis, each TCR beta chain was defined by its CDR3 amino acid sequence together with its V-gene family, and reads without a unique V-gene family were excluded. To address suspected cross-contamination and a sequencing artifact, a later analysis removed some 620 highly shared, low-generation-probability nucleotide sequences. For each public chain, a later analysis derived a clonal expansion index from normalized ranks of inferred template counts within each repertoire. Generation probabilities in a later analysis came from a VDJ recombination model fitted to out-of-frame rearrangements, and those results were checked against IGoR. In a later analysis, TCR-TCR, TCR-HLA and TCR-CMV co-occurrence was scored with hypergeometric tests, and a repertoire-size bias correction was applied to TCR pairs. False discovery rates were estimated in a later analysis by permuting HLA or CMV assignments 20 times. In a later analysis, co-occurring TCRs were grouped with DBSCAN, and TCRdist sequence similarity was added when clustering was performed within HLA-allele-positive subsets. Co-occurrence clustering excluded repertoires with fewer than 30,000 or more than 120,000 public chains, plus five with anomalous nucleotide sharing. Sourced from immuneACCESS, this table was stored by TCRdb with only in-frame sequences that have V and J called. A share of the clones is absent; for the studies checked, an unresolved V gene accounts for under half, and the remainder has no known explanation. V and J calls and clone size are those listed in that table; D and trimming were worked out from the DNA. The sample table contains about 150,000 clones; only one count was recorded for roughly 85% of them. 1% of the sample rests with the top ten.

The cohort comprised hundreds of healthy bone marrow donors. At the time of sampling, every cohort member was nominally healthy, though immune exposures that went unrecorded were likely present. The donor tested CMV seronegative and was one of the 352 seronegative cohort members. Every donor gave a peripheral blood sample, and the peripheral blood mononuclear cells from that sample were used for TCR beta sequencing. The Qiagen DNeasy Blood Extraction Kit was used to extract genomic DNA from the blood cell samples. This record comes from a study of cytomegalovirus exposure and HLA in healthy donors (dated by TCRdb to the late 2010s). Context from the whole study: An earlier analysis of several hundred of the donors reported 250 to 300 Gb of sequence data and some 120 million unique TCR beta sequences from 190 million or so T cells. On average, roughly 250,000 unique TCR beta nucleotide sequences were sequenced per donor among 398 genotyped donors of the cohort, with 15% to 20% of those sequences being non-productive. The study aimed to test whether cataloging public T cell receptors could reveal signatures of past pathogen exposure. A later genetic analysis used genome-wide SNP genotypes for about 60% of the roughly 700 donors, treating that subset as a discovery cohort. Besides the first cohort of 666 subjects, a separate validation cohort made up of about 120 different subjects was used. The later analysis used no new phenotypic data to find candidate immune exposures, relying instead on TCR beta sequences and their occurrence across donors. Class I and class II HLA loci were covered by the typing at four-digit resolution. To predict cytomegalovirus infection status, the study combined high-throughput TCR immunosequencing, statistical association of individual TCRs with disease status, and machine learning. Every repertoire in the discovery cohort had been generated on one and the same sequencing platform. Roughly 5 DR-DQ haplotypes were handled as single units for association and clustering because linkage in the cohort was strong. The number of donors typed differed by locus, with roughly 620-630 for A, B, C, DRB1 and DQB1, over 500 for DQA1, 606 for DPA1, and under 490 for DPB1. Donor age, sex, ethnicity and CMV serostatus were compiled alongside the repertoire data. An earlier analysis of approximately 580 of the donors used high-throughput TCR beta sequencing to judge whether each TCR beta V gene segment behaved as functional or pseudogenic. A later analysis re-analyzed previously published TCR beta repertoires from about 600 donors and added high-resolution HLA genotyping to study TCR occurrence patterns. Among the roughly 410 genotyped donors, more than 70% belonged to the genetic ancestry cluster associated with self-reported Caucasian donors. The study used immunosequencing to profile the T cell repertoires of 600 to 850 subjects and linked those repertoires to cytomegalovirus serostatus. Roughly 300 gigabases of sequencing data and around 85 million unique TCR sequences made up an early release that covered several hundred HLA-typed donors. Broad study findings and their caveats: The authors suggested that the approach could potentially be generalized to other disease states and immunological phenotypes. A later analysis associated 16,951 TCR beta sequences with specific HLA alleles at a false discovery rate of 0.05. The sequencing pipeline was judged likely to have produced a cluster of highly shared sequence variants as a technical artifact. Compared with the roughly 700-donor mean, donors in an Asian-associated ancestry cluster had fewer N-insertions in productive TCRs, according to a later genetic analysis. Linkage disequilibrium might explain the correlated functional status among segregating V segments, but an unknown experimental factor could not be excluded. In vitro tests confirmed that three of the cytomegalovirus-associated TCR beta chains recognize cytomegalovirus antigens. The classifier was reported to diagnose cytomegalovirus status with high specificity and sensitivity in both the original cohort and the validation cohort. Roughly uniform sequencing depth across donors was assumed in presence/absence analyses, although this assumption may not hold. Because HLA typing was unavailable for some donors at each locus, only the typed subset was used in association tests. In a later analysis, several top co-occurrence clusters were reported to appear linked to parvovirus B19, influenza, CMV and Epstein-Barr virus. A later analysis found that HLA-associated TCR beta chains were more clonally expanded and had lower generation probabilities than equally common non-associated chains. In a later analysis, most CMV-associated TCR beta chains were found to appear HLA-restricted, with HLA associations seemingly driven largely by CMV exposure. Across donors, most TCR sequences were observed very rarely, whereas some public TCRs were present in many individuals. A later analysis found that TCR association rates varied across HLA loci, with DRB1 alleles showing the most associated TCRs and HLA-C alleles the fewest. The cohort was sequenced for TCR beta chains only, and without alpha or paired-chain data the features that could be detected were limited. In an earlier analysis of 587 of the donors, most TCR beta V segments appeared in productive rearrangements about 90% or about 30% of the time, broadly matching IMGT annotations. Immune exposure information for the cohort was limited to CMV serostatus. A further reported finding was that TCR beta sequences accurately predicted the HLA-A and HLA-B alleles for most subjects in the first cohort. Some IMGT-functional V segments, including TRBV6-2 and TRBV6-3, could not be distinguished by the 87-base-pair reads and were therefore excluded. Because counts were too low, some 16 rarely observed V segments, including chromosome 9 orphons, were excluded from the earlier analysis of 587 of the donors. In the study, approximately 160 TCR beta chains were listed as associated with cytomegalovirus. An association between a missense DCLRE1C variant and V-gene and J-gene trimming of TCR beta chains was found in a later genetic analysis and replicated in an independent cohort. When HLA alleles, especially DR and DQ, strongly co-occurred, attributing TCR associations to individual alleles was difficult.

The germline V gene encodes CDR1 GTSNPN and CDR2 SVGIG (reference sequence). The V end loses 3 bases and the J end loses 1 base, and a stretch of 15 bases separates them. The CDR3 measures 15 amino acids from cysteine to phenylalanine. Left in the record is the CDR3 DNA by itself, 45 bases read in frame from the first base. This receptor was identified in a boy aged 2 to 10 in good health and CMV-seronegative. The rearrangement joined TRBV30 to TRBJ1-1; the D gene remains uncertain. Sequencing was done on a sample of PBMCs. The DNA reads as follows: TGTGCCTGGAGCCTAATTGGACGGGGGAACACTGAAGCTTTCTTT. Translated, it reads CAWSLIGRGNTEAFF.